This T cell receptor (beta chain) was sequenced for a study of CD4 T cell repertoires in COVID-19. Whole-study context: Relabeled CFSE-low cells, IL-2-expanded for approximately 10 days, met spikes from other coronaviruses.

Generated by immunoSEQ multiplex PCR, the TCRdb table keeps only in-frame clones and is missing some. The sample has about 75,000 clones, approximately 83% seen once. V lost 0 bases to trimming and J lost 5 bases; unmatched junction nucleotides: 9. Germline values: CDR1 MGHRA, CDR2 YSYEKL. This CDR3 is built from 17 residues. The genes are TRBV4-1 and TRBJ2-3; 9 bases line up with TRBD2. The sequenced sample was CD4+ T cells from peripheral blood, obtained after recovery from COVID-19. The TCR originated in a human donor who had COVID-19. The CDR3 loop is CASSQEGGGGAGDTQYF. The CDR3 DNA reads as TGCGCCAGCAGCCAAGAAGGCGGCGGGGGGGCAGGAGATACGCAGTATTTT.